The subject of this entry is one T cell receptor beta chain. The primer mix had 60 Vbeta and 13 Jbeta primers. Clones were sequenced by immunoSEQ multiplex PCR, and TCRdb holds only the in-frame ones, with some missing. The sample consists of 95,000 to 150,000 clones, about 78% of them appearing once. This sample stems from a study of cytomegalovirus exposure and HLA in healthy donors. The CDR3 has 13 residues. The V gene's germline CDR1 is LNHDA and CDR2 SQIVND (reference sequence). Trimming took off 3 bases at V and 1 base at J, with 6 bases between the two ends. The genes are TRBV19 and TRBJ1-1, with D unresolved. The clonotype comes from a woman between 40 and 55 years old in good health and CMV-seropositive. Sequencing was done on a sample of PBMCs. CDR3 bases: TGTGCCAGTAGTATGCGGGAGAACACTGAAGCTTTCTTT. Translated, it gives CASSMRENTEAFF.